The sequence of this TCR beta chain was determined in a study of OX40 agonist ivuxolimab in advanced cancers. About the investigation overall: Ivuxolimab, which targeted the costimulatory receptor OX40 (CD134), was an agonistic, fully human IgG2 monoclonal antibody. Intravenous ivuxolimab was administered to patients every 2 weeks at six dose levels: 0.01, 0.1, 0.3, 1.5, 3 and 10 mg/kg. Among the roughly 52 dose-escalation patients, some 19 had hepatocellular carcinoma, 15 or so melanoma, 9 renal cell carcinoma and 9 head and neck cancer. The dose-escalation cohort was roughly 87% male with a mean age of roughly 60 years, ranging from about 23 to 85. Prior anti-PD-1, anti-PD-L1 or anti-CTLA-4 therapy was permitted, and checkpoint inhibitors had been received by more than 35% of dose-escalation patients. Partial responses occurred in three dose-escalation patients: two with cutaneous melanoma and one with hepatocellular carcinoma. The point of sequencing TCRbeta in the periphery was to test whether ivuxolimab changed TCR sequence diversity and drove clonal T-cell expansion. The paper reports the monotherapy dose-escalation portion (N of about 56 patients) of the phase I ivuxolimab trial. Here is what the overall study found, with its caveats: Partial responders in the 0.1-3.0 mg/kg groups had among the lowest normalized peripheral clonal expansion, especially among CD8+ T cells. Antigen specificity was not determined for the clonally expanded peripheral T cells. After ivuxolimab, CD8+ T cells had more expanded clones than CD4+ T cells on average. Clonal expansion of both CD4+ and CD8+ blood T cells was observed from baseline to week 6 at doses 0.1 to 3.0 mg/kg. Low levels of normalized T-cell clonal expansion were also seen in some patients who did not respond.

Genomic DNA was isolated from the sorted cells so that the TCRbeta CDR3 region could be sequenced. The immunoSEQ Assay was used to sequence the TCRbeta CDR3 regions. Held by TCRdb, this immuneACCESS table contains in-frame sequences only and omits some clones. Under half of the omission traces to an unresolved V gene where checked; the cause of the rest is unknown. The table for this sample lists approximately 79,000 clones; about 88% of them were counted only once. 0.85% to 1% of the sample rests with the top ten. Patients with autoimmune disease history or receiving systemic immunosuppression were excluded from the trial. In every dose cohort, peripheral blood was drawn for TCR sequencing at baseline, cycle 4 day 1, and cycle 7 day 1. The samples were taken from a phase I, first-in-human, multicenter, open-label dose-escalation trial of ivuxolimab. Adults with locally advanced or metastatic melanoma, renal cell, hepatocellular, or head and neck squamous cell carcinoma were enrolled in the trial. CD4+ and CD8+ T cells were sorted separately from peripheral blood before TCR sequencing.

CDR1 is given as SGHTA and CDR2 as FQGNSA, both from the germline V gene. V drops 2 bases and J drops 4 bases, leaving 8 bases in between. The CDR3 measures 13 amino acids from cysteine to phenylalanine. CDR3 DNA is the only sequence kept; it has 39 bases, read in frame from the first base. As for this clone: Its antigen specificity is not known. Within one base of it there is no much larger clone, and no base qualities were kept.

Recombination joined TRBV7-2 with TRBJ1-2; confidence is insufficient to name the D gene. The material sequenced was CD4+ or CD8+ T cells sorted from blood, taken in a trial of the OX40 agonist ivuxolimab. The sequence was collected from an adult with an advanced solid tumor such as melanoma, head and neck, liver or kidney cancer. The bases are TGTGCCAGCAGCTTAAAGGACCGCTATGGCTACACCTTC. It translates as CASSLKDRYGYTF.